Described below is a single T cell receptor (beta chain) sequence and its context. Both 60 Vbeta primers and 13 Jbeta primers went into the PCR. Assay used: immunoSEQ multiplex PCR; TCRdb lists only in-frame clones, some missing. The sample yields approximately 110,000 clones, 70% to 85% seen once. This record comes from a study of cytomegalovirus exposure and HLA in healthy donors. This CDR3 has 15 residues. Trimming pared 8 bases from V and 7 bases from J, leaving 24 bases between. Germline CDR1 is SNHLY and CDR2 is FYNNEI. The J gene is TRBJ2-7, the V gene TRBV2, with D possibly TRBD2 on 6 matching bases. This TCR came from a woman in her 40s in good health and CMV-seropositive. Input material: PBMCs. CDR3 in amino acids: CASSAGGGSRGEQYF. CDR3 DNA sequence: TGTGCCAGCTCTGCGGGTGGGGGGTCAAGAGGTGAGCAGTACTTC.